The 23 T cell receptor beta chains below all came from one sample that was sequenced in a study of blood T cell repertoires in COVID-19. Assay: immunoSEQ multiplex PCR; the TCRdb copy retains only in-frame clones and omits some. The repertoire holds about 120,000 clones, with over 75% as singletons. The specimen was peripheral blood. Source of these receptors: a man aged 65 to 79 with active or convalescent COVID-19.

This chain links TRBV5-1 with TRBJ2-1; no definite D call. Trimming removed 1 base at V and 10 bases at J, with 15 bases between. CDR1 and CDR2 from the germline V gene are SGHRS and YFSETQ. The CDR3 extends over 14 amino acids. CDR3 in DNA: TGCGCCAGCAGCTTGTGGAGTGAAGGTGTAGAGCAGTTCTTC. Protein product: CASSLWSEGVEQFF. The full variable domain, rest sourced from reference TRBV5-1 and TRBJ2-1, is KAGVTQTPRYLIKTRGQQVTLSCSPISGHRSVSWYQQTPGQGLQFLFEYFSETQRNKGNFPGRFSGRQFSNSRSEMNVSTLELGDSALYLCASSLWSEGVEQFFGPGTRLTVL.

In this sample, this clone turned up a few times. The chain employs TRBV25-1 and TRBJ1-5, with 7 bases fitting TRBD1. The germline V gene has CDR1 MGHDK and CDR2 SYGVNS. There are 14 residues in the CDR3. V was pared by 7 bases and J by 2 bases, with 5 bases of the junction left unmatched. Here the CDR3 reads CASKPTGGNQPQHF. The CDR3 DNA is TGTGCCAGCAAACCTACAGGGGGCAATCAGCCCCAGCATTTT.

This chain uses TRBV10-3 with TRBJ2-5; TRBD1 is a possible D gene (5 bases). Per the germline V gene, CDR1 is ENHRY and CDR2 is SYGVKD. V shed 2 bases and J shed 3 bases, with 16 bases lying between them. This CDR3 spans 16 amino acids. The CDR3 DNA is TGTGCCATCAGTGAGGGGTCAACAGGCCTAAAAGAGACCCAGTACTTC. Translated, it gives CAISEGSTGLKETQYF.

V and J are TRBV7-9 and TRBJ2-2; TRBD1 matches at 7 bases. The CDR3 totals 16 residues. V shed 2 bases and J 5 bases; nucleotides not matched to a gene: 8. In germline, CDR1 is SEHNR, CDR2 FQNEAQ (reference sequence). The CDR3 DNA reads TGTGCCAGCAGCTTACTAGGGGGCGCTAATACCGGGGAGCTGTTTTTT. Protein product: CASSLLGGANTGELFF. Variable domain in full (rest from reference TRBV7-9 and TRBJ2-2): DTGVSQNPRHKITKRGQNVTFRCDPISEHNRLYWYRQTLGQGPEFLTYFQNEAQLEKSRLLSDRFSAERPKGSFSTLEIQRTEQGDSAMYLCASSLLGGANTGELFFGEGSRLTVL.

This clone was recorded once. The chain joins TRBV3-1 (or the pseudogene TRBV3-2) to TRBJ2-7; 7 positions agree with TRBD2. V trimming: 4 bases; J trimming: 2 bases; junction bases outside the gene matches: 14. Germline CDR1 and CDR2: LGHDT and YNNKEL (reference sequence). The length of the CDR3 is 17 residues. This chain's CDR3 is CASSLLRRGGNPYEQYF. CDR3 nucleotide sequence: TGTGCCAGCAGCCTCCTAAGGAGGGGAGGGAACCCCTACGAGCAGTACTTC.

This clone was counted a single time. The CDR3 region has the DNA TGTGCCAGTAACCGGGAGGGGGAGACCCAGTACTTC. Its protein is CASNREGETQYF. The V gene is TRBV19, the J gene TRBJ2-5; 8 bases map to TRBD2. Germline values: CDR1 LNHDA, CDR2 SQIVND (reference sequence). The CDR3 length is 12 residues. V dropped 7 bases and J dropped 5; count of bases not matched to a gene: 3.

This chain joins TRBV10-2 and TRBJ1-6; 10 positions match TRBD1. The CDR3 runs to 13 residues. The germline gives CDR1 WSHSY, CDR2 SAAADI. The V and J ends lost 8 bases and 9 bases, in that order; junction bases with no gene match: 4. The CDR3 sequence: CASVGTGVSPLHF. The CDR3, as DNA: TGCGCCAGCGTGGGGACAGGGGTTTCACCCCTCCACTTT.

This clone was recorded only once. V is TRBV6-5 and J is TRBJ2-7; D may be TRBD2 (5 bases). Trimming took off 6 bases at V and 0 bases at J, with 12 bases between the two ends. CDR1 and CDR2 from the germline V gene are MNHEY and SVGAGI. The CDR3 length is 14 residues. Here the CDR3 DNA reads TGTGCCAGCAGAGCCGGGATTCACTCCTACGAGCAGTACTTC. This sequence encodes CASRAGIHSYEQYF.

The CDR3 coding sequence is TGTGCCAGCAGCCTCGGAGGGGTTCGGACTAATGAAAAACTGTTTTTT. Protein sequence: CASSLGGVRTNEKLFF. This chain uses TRBV28 with TRBJ1-4; D perhaps matches TRBD1 (5 bases). This CDR3 spans 16 amino acids. Per the germline V gene, CDR1 is MDHEN and CDR2 is SYDVKM. V was trimmed by 6 bases and J by 2 bases, leaving 16 bases between them.

This clone was observed a single time. The chain links TRBV27 to TRBJ1-2, with 12 bases matching TRBD1. V gave up 5 bases and J gave up 4 bases; unmatched junction bases: 11. The germline V gene has CDR1 MNHEY and CDR2 SMNVEV (reference sequence). The CDR3 spans 17 residues. CDR3 coding DNA: TGTGCCAGCAGTATCTTGGGACAGGGGGCGTCTAGCTATGGCTACACCTTC. It codes for CASSILGQGASSYGYTF.

The chain combines TRBV3-1 (or the pseudogene TRBV3-2) with TRBJ2-1; TRBD2 agrees at 12 bases. Germline CDR1 and CDR2: LGHDT and YNNKEL (reference sequence). CDR3 length: 16 residues. Trimming cost V 1 base and J 8 bases; bases outside gene matches: 6. This chain's CDR3 is CASSQGLAGVGDEQFF. As DNA, the CDR3 is TGTGCCAGCAGCCAAGGACTAGCGGGAGTGGGCGATGAGCAGTTCTTC.

The chain employs TRBV5-1 and TRBJ2-2; D not resolved. The germline CDR1 and CDR2 sequences are SGHRS and YFSETQ. V lost 2 bases and J 0 bases, leaving 8 bases between the germline ends. The CDR3 is made up of 15 amino acids. CDR3 protein: CASSLPRTNTGELFF. CDR3 coding DNA: TGCGCCAGCAGCTTACCCAGGACGAACACCGGGGAGCTGTTTTTT.

This clone was detected once. The rearrangement links TRBV29-1 to TRBJ2-6; D is ambiguous. The V gene's germline CDR1 is SQVTM and CDR2 ANQGSEA. The CDR3 has 12 amino acids. Trimming cost V 6 bases and J 0 bases, with 3 bases left between them. The CDR3 here is CSVNSGANVLTF. In DNA form, the CDR3 reads TGCAGCGTCAACTCTGGGGCCAACGTCCTGACTTTC.

The J gene is TRBJ2-1, the V gene TRBV6-5, with D perhaps matching TRBD1 (5 bases). From germline, CDR1 is MNHEY and CDR2 SVGAGI. Trimming stripped 6 bases from V and 4 bases from J, with 16 bases between. The CDR3 loop spans 15 amino acids. CDR3 sequence reads: CASSLTRSGYNEQFF. The CDR3 coding sequence is TGTGCCAGCAGCCTTACTCGGTCAGGGTACAATGAGCAGTTCTTC.

The rearrangement links TRBV18 to TRBJ1-1; weak D call: TRBD1 (5 bases). CDR1 and CDR2 from the germline V gene are KGHSH and LQKENI. This CDR3 has 13 residues. The germline V and J ends were trimmed by 4 bases and 1 base, with 7 bases remaining between them. This CDR3 reads CASSLQENTEAFF. CDR3 coding DNA: TGTGCCAGCTCACTACAGGAGAACACTGAAGCTTTCTTT.

The V and J genes are TRBV6-2 or TRBV6-3 and TRBJ2-1; 11 bases align to TRBD2. The V gene end was trimmed by 4 bases and the J gene end by 3 bases; junction bases not matched to a gene: 11. The CDR3 is 18 amino acids. Germline CDR1 is MNHEY and CDR2 is SVGEGT. This chain's CDR3 is CASSFGTSGAPVYNEQFF. The CDR3 DNA follows: TGTGCCAGCAGTTTCGGGACTAGCGGAGCCCCCGTCTACAATGAGCAGTTCTTC.

The sample holds one count of this clone. The gene calls are TRBV3-1 (or the pseudogene TRBV3-2) and TRBJ2-5; 9 positions match TRBD1. The germline CDR1 and CDR2 sequences are LGHDT and YNNKEL (reference sequence). V was pared by 6 bases and J by 7 bases, with 6 bases of the junction left unmatched. The CDR3 runs to 13 residues. The CDR3 sequence is CASSEQGAGTQYF. Written as DNA, the CDR3 is TGTGCCAGCAGTGAACAGGGGGCAGGGACCCAGTACTTC.

The gene calls are TRBV5-4 and TRBJ2-1, with 10 bases aligning to TRBD2. V shed 5 bases and J 8 bases; nucleotides not matched to a gene: 7. The CDR3 extends over 14 amino acids. Germline V lookup: CDR1 SGHNT, CDR2 YYREEE (reference sequence). CDR3 loop: CASRSSGSFHEQFF. CDR3 nucleotides: TGTGCCAGCAGGTCTAGCGGGAGCTTCCATGAGCAGTTCTTC. Looking up the rest from reference TRBV5-4 and TRBJ2-1 gives the full variable domain: ETGVTQSPTHLIKTRGQQVTLRCSSQSGHNTVSWYQQALGQGPQFIFQYYREEENGRGNFPPRFSGLQFPNYSSELNVNALELDDSALYLCASRSSGSFHEQFFGPGTRLTVL.

This rearrangement joins TRBV3-1 (or the pseudogene TRBV3-2) to TRBJ1-1; D is uncertain. V was clipped by 8 bases and J by 3 bases, with 13 bases between them. The germline V gene encodes CDR1 LGHDT and CDR2 YNNKEL (reference sequence). The CDR3 has 13 amino acids. CDR3 in DNA: TGTGCCAGCGGGAGAGGGCGAGACACTGAAGCTTTCTTT. It codes for CASGRGRDTEAFF.

As concerns this clone: Without the conserved terminal phenylalanine or tryptophan, this CDR3 likely stems from a read error. The chain links TRBV3-1 (or the pseudogene TRBV3-2) to TRBJ1-2; TRBD1 might be the D (5 bases). The germline gives CDR1 LGHDT, CDR2 YNNKEL (reference sequence). The CDR3 covers 14 residues. The V end was cut by 5 bases, the J end by 7 bases, with 17 bases between. The CDR3 is CASSTGGDLRGYTL. CDR3 nucleotides: TGTGCCAGCAGCACGGGCGGGGACTTGCGTGGCTACACCCTC.

The chain joins TRBV5-1 to TRBJ1-4; tentative D call: TRBD1 (6 bases). The V and J ends lost 5 bases and 5 bases respectively, with 16 bases between them. The CDR3 length is 15 residues. Germline values: CDR1 SGHRS, CDR2 YFSETQ. DNA of the CDR3: TGCGCCAGCAGTATCGGGGGGGCCCTCAATGAAAAACTGTTTTTT. This translates into CASSIGGALNEKLFF.

This chain connects TRBV30 to TRBJ1-4; 7 bases are a match to TRBD1. The J segment lost 6 bases and the V segment lost 5 bases, leaving 12 bases of the junction unmatched. Germline-derived CDR1 and CDR2 are GTSNPN and SVGIG (reference sequence). The length of the CDR3 is 15 residues. The CDR3 nucleotides read TGTGCCTGGGGACCACCGGGACAGACCTATGAAAAACTGTTTTTT. The encoded protein is CAWGPPGQTYEKLFF. The full variable domain, completed using reference TRBV30 and TRBJ1-4, is SQTIHQWPATLVQPVGSPLSLECTVEGTSNPNLYWYRQAAGRGLQLLFYSVGIGQISSEVPQNLSASRPQDRQFILSSKKLLLSDSGFYLCAWGPPGQTYEKLFFGSGTQLSVL.

The chain joins TRBV2 to TRBJ1-1, with TRBD1 as a possible D gene (6 bases). V lost 4 bases, J lost 3 bases, and 6 bases lay in between. The CDR3 is made up of 12 amino acids. Germline V gene data show CDR1 as SNHLY and CDR2 as FYNNEI. The CDR3 spells CASSGTDTEAFF. Here the CDR3 DNA reads TGTGCCAGCAGTGGGACAGACACTGAAGCTTTCTTT.